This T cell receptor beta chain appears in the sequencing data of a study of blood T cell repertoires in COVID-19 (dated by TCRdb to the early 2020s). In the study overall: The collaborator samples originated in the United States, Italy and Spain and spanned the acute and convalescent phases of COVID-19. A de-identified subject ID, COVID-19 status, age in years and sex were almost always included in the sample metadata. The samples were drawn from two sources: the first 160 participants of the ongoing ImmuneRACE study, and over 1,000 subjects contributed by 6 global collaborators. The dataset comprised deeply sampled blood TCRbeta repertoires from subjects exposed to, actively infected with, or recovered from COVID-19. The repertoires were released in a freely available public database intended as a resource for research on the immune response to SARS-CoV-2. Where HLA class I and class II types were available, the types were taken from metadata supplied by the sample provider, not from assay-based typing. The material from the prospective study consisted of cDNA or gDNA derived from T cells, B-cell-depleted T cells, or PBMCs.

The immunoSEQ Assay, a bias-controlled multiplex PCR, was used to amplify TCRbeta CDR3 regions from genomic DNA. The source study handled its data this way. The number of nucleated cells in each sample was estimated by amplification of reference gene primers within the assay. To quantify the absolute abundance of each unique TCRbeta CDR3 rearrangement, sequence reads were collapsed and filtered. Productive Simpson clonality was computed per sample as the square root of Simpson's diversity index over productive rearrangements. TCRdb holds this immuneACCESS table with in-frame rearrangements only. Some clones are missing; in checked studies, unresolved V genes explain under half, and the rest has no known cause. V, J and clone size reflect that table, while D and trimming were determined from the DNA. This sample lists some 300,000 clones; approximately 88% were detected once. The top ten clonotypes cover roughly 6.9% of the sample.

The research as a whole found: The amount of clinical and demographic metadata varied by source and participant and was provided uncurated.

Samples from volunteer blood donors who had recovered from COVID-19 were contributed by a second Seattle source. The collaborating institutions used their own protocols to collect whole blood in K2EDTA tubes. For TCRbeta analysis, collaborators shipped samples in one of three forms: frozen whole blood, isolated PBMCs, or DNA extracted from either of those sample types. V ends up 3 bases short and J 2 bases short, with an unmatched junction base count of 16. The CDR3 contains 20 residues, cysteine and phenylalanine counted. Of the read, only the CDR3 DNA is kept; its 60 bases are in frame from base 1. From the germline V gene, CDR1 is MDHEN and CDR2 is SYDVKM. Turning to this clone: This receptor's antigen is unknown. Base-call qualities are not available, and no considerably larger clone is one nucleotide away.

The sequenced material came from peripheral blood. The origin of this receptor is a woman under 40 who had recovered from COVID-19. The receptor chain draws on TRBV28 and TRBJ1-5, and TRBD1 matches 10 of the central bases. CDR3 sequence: CASSLSGPGTGAGGNQPQHF. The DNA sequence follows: TGTGCCAGCAGTTTGTCGGGTCCCGGGACAGGGGCAGGGGGCAATCAGCCCCAGCATTTT.